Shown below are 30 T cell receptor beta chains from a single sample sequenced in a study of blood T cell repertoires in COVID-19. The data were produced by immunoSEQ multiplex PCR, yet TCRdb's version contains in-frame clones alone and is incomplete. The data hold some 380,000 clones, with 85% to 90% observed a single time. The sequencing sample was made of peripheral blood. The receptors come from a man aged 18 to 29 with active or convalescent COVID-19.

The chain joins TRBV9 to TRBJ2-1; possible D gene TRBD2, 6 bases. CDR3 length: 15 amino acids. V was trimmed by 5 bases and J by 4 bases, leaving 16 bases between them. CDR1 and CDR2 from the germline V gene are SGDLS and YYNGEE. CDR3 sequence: CASSRVGRDYNEQFF. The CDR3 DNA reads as TGTGCCAGCAGTAGGGTCGGGCGGGATTACAATGAGCAGTTCTTC. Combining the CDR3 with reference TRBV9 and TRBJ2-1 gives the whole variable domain DSGVTQTPKHLITATGQRVTLRCSPRSGDLSVYWYQQSLDQGLQFLIQYYNGEERAKGNILERFSAQQFPDLHSELNLSSLELGDSALYFCASSRVGRDYNEQFFGPGTRLTVL.

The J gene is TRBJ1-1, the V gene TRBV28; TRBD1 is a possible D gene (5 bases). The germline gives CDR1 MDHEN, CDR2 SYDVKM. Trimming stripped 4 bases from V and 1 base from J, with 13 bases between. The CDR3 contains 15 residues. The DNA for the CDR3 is TGTGCCAGCAGTTGGACTCCCGGGGGGAACACTGAAGCTTTCTTT. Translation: CASSWTPGGNTEAFF. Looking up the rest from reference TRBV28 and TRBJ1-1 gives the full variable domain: DVKVTQSSRYLVKRTGEKVFLECVQDMDHENMFWYRQDPGLGLRLIYFSYDVKMKEKGDIPEGYSVSREKKERFSLILESASTNQTSMYLCASSWTPGGNTEAFFGQGTRLTVV.

CDR3 loop: CASGRGGGPYNEQFF. The CDR3 region has the DNA TGTGCCAGCGGTCGTGGCGGGGGGCCCTACAATGAGCAGTTCTTC. The rearrangement joins TRBV3-1 (or the pseudogene TRBV3-2) to TRBJ2-1, with TRBD2 matching 8 bases. Trimming cost V 8 bases and J 2 bases; bases outside gene matches: 8. The CDR3 loop spans 15 amino acids. In germline, CDR1 is LGHDT, CDR2 YNNKEL (reference sequence).

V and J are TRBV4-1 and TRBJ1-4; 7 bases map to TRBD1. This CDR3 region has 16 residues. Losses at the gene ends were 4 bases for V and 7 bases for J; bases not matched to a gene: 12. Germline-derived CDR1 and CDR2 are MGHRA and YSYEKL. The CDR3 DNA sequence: TGCGCCAGCAGCCTTGTTACAGGGGCGGAGGGTGAAAAACTGTTTTTT. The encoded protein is CASSLVTGAEGEKLFF.

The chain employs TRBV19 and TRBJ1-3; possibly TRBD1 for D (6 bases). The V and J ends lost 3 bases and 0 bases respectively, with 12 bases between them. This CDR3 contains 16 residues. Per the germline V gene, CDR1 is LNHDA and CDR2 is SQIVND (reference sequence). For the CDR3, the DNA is TGTGCCAGTAGTATTCTCCGGGACAACTCTGGAAACACCATATATTTT. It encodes CASSILRDNSGNTIYF.

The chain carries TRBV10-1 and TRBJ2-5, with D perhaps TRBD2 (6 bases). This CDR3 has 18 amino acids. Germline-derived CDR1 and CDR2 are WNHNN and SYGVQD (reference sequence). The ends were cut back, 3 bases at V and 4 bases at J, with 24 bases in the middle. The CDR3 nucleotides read TGCGCCAGCAGTGATTCGTGTTTCGGGGGTGGTGTGGCAGAGACCCAGTACTTC. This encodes CASSDSCFGGGVAETQYF.

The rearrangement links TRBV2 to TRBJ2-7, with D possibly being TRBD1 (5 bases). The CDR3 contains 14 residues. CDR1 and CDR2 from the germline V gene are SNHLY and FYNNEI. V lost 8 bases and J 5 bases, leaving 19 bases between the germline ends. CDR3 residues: CASQLQGIRHEQYF. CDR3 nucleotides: TGTGCCAGCCAACTTCAGGGAATTAGGCACGAGCAGTACTTC.

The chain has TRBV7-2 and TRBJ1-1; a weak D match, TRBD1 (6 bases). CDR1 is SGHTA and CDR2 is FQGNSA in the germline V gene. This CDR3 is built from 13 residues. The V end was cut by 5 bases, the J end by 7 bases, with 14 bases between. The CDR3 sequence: CASSPYRANEAFF. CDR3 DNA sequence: TGTGCCAGCAGCCCCTACAGGGCCAATGAAGCTTTCTTT.

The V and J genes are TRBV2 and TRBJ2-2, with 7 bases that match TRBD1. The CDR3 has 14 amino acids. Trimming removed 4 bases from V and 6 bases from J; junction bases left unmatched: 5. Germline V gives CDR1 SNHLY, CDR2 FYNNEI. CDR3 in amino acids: CASSVVRGSGELFF. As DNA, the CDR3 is TGTGCCAGCAGTGTAGTCAGGGGGTCCGGGGAGCTGTTTTTT.

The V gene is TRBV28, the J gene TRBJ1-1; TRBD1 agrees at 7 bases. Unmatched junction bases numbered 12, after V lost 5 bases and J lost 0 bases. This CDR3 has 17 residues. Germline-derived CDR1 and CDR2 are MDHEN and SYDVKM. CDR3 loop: CASSPKRDRYMNTEAFF. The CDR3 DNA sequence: TGTGCCAGCAGTCCAAAGAGGGACAGATACATGAACACTGAAGCTTTCTTT.

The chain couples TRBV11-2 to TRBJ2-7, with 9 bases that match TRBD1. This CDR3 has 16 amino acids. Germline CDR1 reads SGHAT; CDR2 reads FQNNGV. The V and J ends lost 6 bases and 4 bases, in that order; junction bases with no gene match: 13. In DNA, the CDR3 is TGTGCCAGCAGTTCATTCTCGGGACAGGGTTTGTACGAGCAGTACTTC. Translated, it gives CASSSFSGQGLYEQYF.

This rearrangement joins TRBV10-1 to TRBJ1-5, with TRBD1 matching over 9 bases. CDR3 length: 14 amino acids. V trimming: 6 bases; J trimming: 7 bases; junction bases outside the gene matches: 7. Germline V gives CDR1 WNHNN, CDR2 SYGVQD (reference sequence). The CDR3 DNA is TGCGCCAGCAGACCTACAGGGGGCGGGCAGCCCCAGCATTTT. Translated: CASRPTGGGQPQHF.

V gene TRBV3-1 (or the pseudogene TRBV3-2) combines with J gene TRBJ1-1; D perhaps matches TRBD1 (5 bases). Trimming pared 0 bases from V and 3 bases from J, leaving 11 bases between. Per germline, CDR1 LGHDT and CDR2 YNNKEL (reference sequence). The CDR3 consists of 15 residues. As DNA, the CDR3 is TGTGCCAGCAGCCAAGATCGGGGGTGGTACACTGAAGCTTTCTTT. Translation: CASSQDRGWYTEAFF.

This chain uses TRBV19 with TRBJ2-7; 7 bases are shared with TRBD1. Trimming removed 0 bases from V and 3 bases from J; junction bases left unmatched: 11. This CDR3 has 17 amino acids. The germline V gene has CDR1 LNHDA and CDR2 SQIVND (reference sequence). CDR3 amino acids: CASSIDPGPGTVYEQYF. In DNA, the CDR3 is TGTGCCAGTAGTATAGACCCCGGCCCCGGGACAGTCTACGAGCAGTACTTC. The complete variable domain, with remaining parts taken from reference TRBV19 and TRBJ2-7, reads DGGITQSPKYLFRKEGQNVTLSCEQNLNHDAMYWYRQDPGQGLRLIYYSQIVNDFQKGDIAEGYSVSREKKESFPLTVTSAQKNPTAFYLCASSIDPGPGTVYEQYFGPGTRLTVT.

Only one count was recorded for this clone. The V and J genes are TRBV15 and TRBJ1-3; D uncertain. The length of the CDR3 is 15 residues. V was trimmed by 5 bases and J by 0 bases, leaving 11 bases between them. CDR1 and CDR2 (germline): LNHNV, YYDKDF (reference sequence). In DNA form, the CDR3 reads TGTGCCACCAGCCTCGCCGGGAGCTCTGGAAACACCATATATTTT. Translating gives CATSLAGSSGNTIYF.

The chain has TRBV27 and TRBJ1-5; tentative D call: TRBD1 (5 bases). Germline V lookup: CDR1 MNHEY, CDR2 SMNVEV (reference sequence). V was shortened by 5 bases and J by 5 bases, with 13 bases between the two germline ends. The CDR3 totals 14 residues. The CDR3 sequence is CASSIRRGDQPQHF. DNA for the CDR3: TGTGCCAGCAGTATAAGGCGGGGGGATCAGCCCCAGCATTTT.

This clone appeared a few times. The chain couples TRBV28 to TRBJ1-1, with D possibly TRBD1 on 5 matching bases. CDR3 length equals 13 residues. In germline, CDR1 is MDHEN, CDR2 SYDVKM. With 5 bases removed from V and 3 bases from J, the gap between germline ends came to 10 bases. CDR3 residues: CASSPDSYTEAFF. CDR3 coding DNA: TGTGCCAGCAGTCCTGACAGTTACACTGAAGCTTTCTTT.

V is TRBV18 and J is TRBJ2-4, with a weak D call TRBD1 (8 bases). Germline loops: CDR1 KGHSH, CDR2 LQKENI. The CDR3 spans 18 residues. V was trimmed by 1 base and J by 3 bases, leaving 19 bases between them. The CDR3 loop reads CASSPRGTGPGGKNIQYF. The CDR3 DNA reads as TGTGCCAGCTCACCACGAGGGACAGGACCGGGGGGCAAAAACATTCAGTACTTC.

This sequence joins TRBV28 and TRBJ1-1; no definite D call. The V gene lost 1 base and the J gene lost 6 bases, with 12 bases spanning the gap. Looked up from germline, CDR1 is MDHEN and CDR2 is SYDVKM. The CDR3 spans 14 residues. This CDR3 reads CASSLFSFPAEAFF. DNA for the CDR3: TGTGCCAGCAGTTTATTCTCCTTTCCAGCTGAAGCTTTCTTT.

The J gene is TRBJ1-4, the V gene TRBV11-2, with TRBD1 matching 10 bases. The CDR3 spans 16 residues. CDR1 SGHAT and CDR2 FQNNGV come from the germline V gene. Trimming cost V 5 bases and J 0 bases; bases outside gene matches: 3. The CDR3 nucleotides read TGTGCCAGCAGCCGGGGACAGGGGACAACTAATGAAAAACTGTTTTTT. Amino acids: CASSRGQGTTNEKLFF.

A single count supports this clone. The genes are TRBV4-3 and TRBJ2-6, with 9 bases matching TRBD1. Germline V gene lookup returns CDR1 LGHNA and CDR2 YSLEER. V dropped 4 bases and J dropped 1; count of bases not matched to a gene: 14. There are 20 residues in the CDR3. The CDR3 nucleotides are TGCGCCAGCAGCCCATCCTTATGGGACAGGGACCTTTCTGGGGCCAACGTCCTGACTTTC. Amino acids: CASSPSLWDRDLSGANVLTF.

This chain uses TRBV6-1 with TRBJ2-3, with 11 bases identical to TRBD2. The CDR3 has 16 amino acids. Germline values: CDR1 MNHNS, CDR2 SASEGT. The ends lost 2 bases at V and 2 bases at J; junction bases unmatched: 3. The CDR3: CASSERTSGLTDTQYF. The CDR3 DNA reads TGTGCCAGCAGTGAACGGACTAGCGGGCTCACAGATACGCAGTATTTT.

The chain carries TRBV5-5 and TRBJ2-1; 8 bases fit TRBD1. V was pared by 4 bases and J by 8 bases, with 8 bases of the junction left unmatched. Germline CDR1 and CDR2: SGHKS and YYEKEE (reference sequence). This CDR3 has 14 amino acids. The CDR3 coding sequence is TGTGCCAGCAGCGGGCAGACAGGGGTCGATGAGCAGTTCTTC. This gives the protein CASSGQTGVDEQFF.

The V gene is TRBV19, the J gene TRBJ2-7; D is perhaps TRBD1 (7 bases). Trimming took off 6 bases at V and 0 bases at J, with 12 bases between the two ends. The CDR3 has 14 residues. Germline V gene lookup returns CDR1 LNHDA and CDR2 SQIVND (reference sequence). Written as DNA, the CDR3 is TGTGCCAGTAGCCTTCAGGGGGGCTCCTACGAGCAGTACTTC. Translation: CASSLQGGSYEQYF.

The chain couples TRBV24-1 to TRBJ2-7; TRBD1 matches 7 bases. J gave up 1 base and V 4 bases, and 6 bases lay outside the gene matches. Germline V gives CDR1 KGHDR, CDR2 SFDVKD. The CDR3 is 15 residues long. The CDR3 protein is CATSDPRGQSYEQYF. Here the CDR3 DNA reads TGTGCCACCAGTGACCCACGGGGACAGTCCTACGAGCAGTACTTC.

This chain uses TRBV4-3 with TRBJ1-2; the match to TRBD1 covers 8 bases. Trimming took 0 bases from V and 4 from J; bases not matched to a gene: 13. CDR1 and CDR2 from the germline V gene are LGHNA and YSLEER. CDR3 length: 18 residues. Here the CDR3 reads CASSQDRGRISQLYGYTF. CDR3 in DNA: TGCGCCAGCAGCCAAGACAGGGGGCGCATTTCCCAACTCTATGGCTACACCTTC.

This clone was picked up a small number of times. The CDR3 region has the DNA TGTGCCAGCAGGTCCCCATGGGAGGGTGATAGCAATCAGCCCCAGCATTTT. Translation: CASRSPWEGDSNQPQHF. The rearrangement links TRBV2 to TRBJ1-5; D is undetermined. The CDR3 consists of 17 residues. CDR1 SNHLY and CDR2 FYNNEI come from the germline V gene. V dropped 6 bases and J dropped 0 bases, with 18 bases sitting between them. The full variable domain, completed using reference TRBV2 and TRBJ1-5, is EPEVTQTPSHQVTQMGQEVILRCVPISNHLYFYWYRQILGQKVEFLVSFYNNEISEKSEIFDDQFSVERPDGSNFTLKIRSTKLEDSAMYFCASRSPWEGDSNQPQHFGDGTRLSIL.

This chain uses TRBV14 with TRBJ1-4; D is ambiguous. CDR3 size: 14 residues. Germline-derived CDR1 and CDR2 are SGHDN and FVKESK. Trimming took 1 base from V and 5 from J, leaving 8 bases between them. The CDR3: CASSQVQINEKLFF. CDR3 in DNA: TGTGCCAGCAGCCAAGTACAGATCAATGAAAAACTGTTTTTT.

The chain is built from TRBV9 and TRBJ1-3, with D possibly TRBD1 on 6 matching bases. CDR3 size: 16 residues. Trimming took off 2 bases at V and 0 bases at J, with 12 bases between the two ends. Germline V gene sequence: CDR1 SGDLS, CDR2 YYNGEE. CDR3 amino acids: CASSVWDTSSGNTIYF. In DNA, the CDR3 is TGTGCCAGCAGCGTCTGGGACACCAGCTCTGGAAACACCATATATTTT. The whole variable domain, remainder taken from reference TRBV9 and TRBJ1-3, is DSGVTQTPKHLITATGQRVTLRCSPRSGDLSVYWYQQSLDQGLQFLIQYYNGEERAKGNILERFSAQQFPDLHSELNLSSLELGDSALYFCASSVWDTSSGNTIYFGEGSWLTVV.

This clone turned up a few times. This chain's CDR3 is CASYSFLRQTDNYGYTF. As DNA, the CDR3 is TGTGCCAGCTACAGTTTTCTCCGACAGACTGATAACTATGGCTACACCTTC. The chain is built from TRBV27 and TRBJ1-2; tentatively, D is TRBD1 (5 bases). The CDR3 has 17 amino acids. The V and J ends lost 8 bases and 1 base respectively, with 23 bases between them. CDR1 and CDR2 from the germline V gene are MNHEY and SMNVEV (reference sequence).